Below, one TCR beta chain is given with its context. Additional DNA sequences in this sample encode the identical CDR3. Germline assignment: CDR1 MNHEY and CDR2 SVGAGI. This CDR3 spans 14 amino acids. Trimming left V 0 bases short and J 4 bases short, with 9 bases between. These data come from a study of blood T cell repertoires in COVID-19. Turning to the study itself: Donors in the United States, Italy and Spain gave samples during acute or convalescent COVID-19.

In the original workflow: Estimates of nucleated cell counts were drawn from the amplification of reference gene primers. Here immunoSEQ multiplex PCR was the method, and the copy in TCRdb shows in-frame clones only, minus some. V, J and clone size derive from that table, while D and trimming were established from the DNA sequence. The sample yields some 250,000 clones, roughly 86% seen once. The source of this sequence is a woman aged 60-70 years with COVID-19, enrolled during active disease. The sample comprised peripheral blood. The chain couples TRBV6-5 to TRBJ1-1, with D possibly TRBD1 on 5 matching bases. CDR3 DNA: TGTGCCAGCAGTTACTCCGGGGGTGGCACTGAAGCTTTCTTT. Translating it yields CASSYSGGGTEAFF.